This T cell receptor beta chain was found in a study of T cell responses to AZD1222 COVID-19 vaccine. V was clipped by 0 bases and J by 7 bases, with 14 bases between them. This CDR3 comprises 16 residues. The germline V gene has CDR1 SGHNT and CDR2 YYREEE (reference sequence). Method: immunoSEQ multiplex PCR; TCRdb's copy keeps in-frame clones and lacks some. This sample has some 150,000 clones, with over 85% found just once. With respect to this clone: Its antigen remains unknown.

Findings of the study overall: The sample set comprised mostly white British donors with more females, and clonal diversity was possibly underestimated. Baseline serostatus was positive in only six AZD1222 recipients.

The chain links TRBV5-4 to TRBJ1-6, with D possibly TRBD1 on 5 matching bases. Source: peripheral blood, taken on day 0 of AZD1222 vaccination. The clonotype originates from an adult in good health. The CDR3 nucleotides are TGTGCCAGCAGCTTGGCGACCAGGGACCCAAATTCACCCCTCCACTTT. It yields the protein CASSLATRDPNSPLHF.